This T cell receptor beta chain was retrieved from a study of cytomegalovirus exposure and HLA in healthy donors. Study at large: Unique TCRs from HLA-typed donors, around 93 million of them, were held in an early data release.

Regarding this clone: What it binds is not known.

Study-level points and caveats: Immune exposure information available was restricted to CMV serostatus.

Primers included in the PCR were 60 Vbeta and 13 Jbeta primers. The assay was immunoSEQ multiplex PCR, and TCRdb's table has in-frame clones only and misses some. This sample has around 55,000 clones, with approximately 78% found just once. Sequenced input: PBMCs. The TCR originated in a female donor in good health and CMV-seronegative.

For the CDR3, the DNA is TGTGCCAGTAGTATGGGAGGGGGGACTAGCGGAATTGTTTTTAGCACAGATACGCAGTATTTT. The encoded protein is CASSMGGGTSGIVFSTDTQYF. The rearrangement links TRBV19 to TRBJ2-3; 11 bases are shared with TRBD2. The CDR3 totals 21 residues. V dropped 3 bases and J dropped 0; count of bases not matched to a gene: 17. CDR1 LNHDA and CDR2 SQIVND come from the germline V gene (reference sequence).